This TCR beta chain stems from a study of blood T cells in healthy people across ages. It was with a sample-barcoded 5' primer and a J-beta primer mix that a second PCR of about 6 to 11 cycles was run. TCRdb re-analysed the 5' RACE reads in MiXCR, keeping a single row per CDR3 protein. The table records some 700,000 distinct CDR3 sequences, 22% of them present only once. In germline, CDR1 is MGHRA, CDR2 YSYEKL. This CDR3 spans 13 amino acids. V shed 3 bases and J shed 8 bases, with 13 bases lying between them. The sequenced material came from blood. The receptor comes from a man aged 70 or older in good health. V usage is TRBV4-1 and J usage is TRBJ1-1, with D unclear. The CDR3 nucleotides read TGCGCCAGCAGCCAGGAGGAAGGGCGGGAAGCTTTCTTT. Its protein is CASSQEEGREAFF.